This T cell receptor beta chain was sequenced for a study of cytomegalovirus exposure and HLA in healthy donors. Primers for the PCR totalled 60 Vbeta and 13 Jbeta. Libraries were prepared by immunoSEQ multiplex PCR; TCRdb keeps only in-frame clonotypes and omits some of them. The listing contains over 75,000 clones. Broader study findings: A later analysis showed TCR association rates differing by HLA locus, peaking at DRB1 and lowest at HLA-C. Productive rates of about 87% or about 30% were seen for most TCR beta V segments in an earlier analysis. Sequencing artifact likely explains a cluster of highly shared sequence variants. Despite most TCR sequences being rare, some public TCRs occurred in many donors.

As concerns this clone: Its antigen is as yet unknown.

V was pared by 5 bases and J by 8 bases, with 6 bases of the junction left unmatched. CDR1 SGHTA and CDR2 FQGNSA come from the germline V gene. CDR3 length: 14 amino acids. The material sequenced was PBMCs. The chain couples TRBV7-2 to TRBJ1-6; 7 bases are a match to TRBD1. The TCR originated in a girl aged 10-17 years in good health and CMV-seropositive. CDR3 in DNA: TGTGCCAGCAGCCAGGACAGGTCTTATTCACCCCTCCACTTT. This codes for CASSQDRSYSPLHF. Drawing the rest from reference TRBV7-2 and TRBJ1-6, the complete variable domain is GAGVSQSPSNKVTEKGKDVELRCDPISGHTALYWYRQSLGQGLEFLIYFQGNSAPDKSGLPSDRFSAERTGGSVSTLTIQRTQQEDSAVYLCASSQDRSYSPLHFGNGTRLTVT.